A single T cell receptor beta chain is shown here with its context. Assay: immunoSEQ multiplex PCR; the TCRdb copy retains only in-frame clones and omits some. Altogether 150,000 or so clones are present, about 94% being singletons, with the ten largest covering 12% to 15%. These data come from a study of control samples from healthy donors and cancer patients. This CDR3 has 12 amino acids. CDR1 MNHNY and CDR2 SVGAGI come from the germline V gene (reference sequence). V was pared by 7 bases and J by 11 bases, with 17 bases between. V gene TRBV6-6 combines with J gene TRBJ1-1, with D unresolved. The receptor was isolated from a man in his sixties with colorectal cancer. Source material: PBMCs. CDR3: CASTIEGIGAFF. The CDR3 nucleotides are TGTGCCAGCACCATAGAGGGTATTGGGGCTTTCTTT.